The rows below give T cell receptor beta chains drawn from one sample of a study of blood T cell repertoires in COVID-19. Data came from immunoSEQ multiplex PCR; TCRdb stores just in-frame clones and leaves some out. The sample lists approximately 72,000 clones, more than 75% occurring once. The specimen was peripheral blood. These receptors all stem from a woman aged 55-69 years with acute or convalescent COVID-19. Both conserved end residues are part of each CDR3. Fields, in order: J gene, V gene, D gene, clone size, CDR3 DNA, CDR3 protein. A D gene is named only where the DNA matches it firmly. The listing skips clone size in some rows; elsewhere it reads once, few, many or a size class.

>TRBJ2-7|TRBV7-9|TRBD1|-
TGTGCCAGCAGCTCCATTTCGGACAGGGTGTCAGGCGAGCAGTACTTC
CASSSISDRVSGEQYF
>TRBJ2-2|TRBV5-1|TRBD1|-
TGCGCCAGCAGCTTGTTGTTAGGGGGCTCGAACACCGGGGAGCTGTTTTTT
CASSLLLGGSNTGELFF
>TRBJ1-1|TRBV7-9|TRBD1|-
TGTGCCAGCCTGAGGGGGACAGGACTGAACACTGAAGCTTTCTTT
CASLRGTGLNTEAFF
>TRBJ2-1|TRBV5-6|TRBD1|-
TGTGCCAGCAGCTTGAGGCGACAGGGCGCCTACAATGAGCAGTTCTTC
CASSLRRQGAYNEQFF
>TRBJ2-1|TRBV30|-|once
TGTGCCTGGAGTGTACCACAGGGGGGGAACAATGAGCAGTTCTTC
CAWSVPQGGNNEQFF
>TRBJ1-1|TRBV14|TRBD1|-
TGTGCCAGCAGTCGTATCGACAGGGGCACTGAAGCTTTCTTT
CASSRIDRGTEAFF
>TRBJ1-5|TRBV21-1|-|-
TGTGCCAGCAGCAGACAGGGGGCTGATCAGCCCCAGCATTTT
CASSRQGADQPQHF
>TRBJ2-1|TRBV6-4|TRBD2|-
TGTGCCAGCAGTGACTCTCACGGGGGGGCCTACTCGTCCTACAATGAGCAGTTCTTC
CASSDSHGGAYSSYNEQFF
>TRBJ2-7|TRBV30|TRBD1|-
TGTGCCTGGCGTGGACAGGGGACGGGTGAGCAGTACTTC
CAWRGQGTGEQYF
>TRBJ2-3|TRBV18|-|-
TGTGCCAGCTCAATGAGTGGCACAGATACGCAGTATTTT
CASSMSGTDTQYF
>TRBJ1-1|TRBV27|-|-
TGTGCCAGCAGTTTTAGGGAGGACACTGAAGCTTTCTTT
CASSFREDTEAFF
>TRBJ1-4|TRBV2|TRBD1|-
TGTGCCAGCAATATTATTCAGGGGGGAAGAGAAAAACTGTTTTTT
CASNIIQGGREKLFF
>TRBJ1-5|TRBV4-2|TRBD1|-
TGTGCCAGCAGCCAACGGACAGGGATCAATCAGCCCCAGCATTTT
CASSQRTGINQPQHF
>TRBJ1-6|TRBV6-5|-|-
TGTGCCAGCAGTTCCCAGGGCTCAAATTCACCCCTCCACTTT
CASSSQGSNSPLHF
>TRBJ2-2|TRBV5-1|-|few
TGCGCCAGCAGTTCCCCCGGGGGAACGAACACCGGGGAGCTGTTTTTT
CASSSPGGTNTGELFF
>TRBJ2-5|TRBV27|-|-
TGTGCCAGCACCTGCAAGAGTCCCCAGTACTTC
CASTCKSPQYF
>TRBJ2-7|TRBV2|TRBD1|-
TGTGCCAGCAGCGGACAGGAACGCTCCTACGAGCAGTACTTC
CASSGQERSYEQYF
>TRBJ2-3|TRBV12-3/TRBV12-4|-|-
TGTGCCAGCAGTTTCGCGGATACGCAGTATTTT
CASSFADTQYF
>TRBJ2-3|TRBV3-1/TRBV3-2|-|-
TGTGCCAGCAGCCAAGAGTCCCCTAGCACAGATACGCAGTATTTT
CASSQESPSTDTQYF
>TRBJ1-5|TRBV2|-|few
TGTGCCAGTGGCCCAGAGCAGGGAATGTCGGGTCAGCCCCAGCATTTT
CASGPEQGMSGQPQHF
>TRBJ1-5|TRBV2|-|few
TGTGCCAGCAGTGTAGAACGCAATCAGCCCCAGCATTTT
CASSVERNQPQHF
>TRBJ1-4|TRBV6-1|-|-
TGTGCCAGCAGTGAAATGGCAGGGGCAACTAATGAAAAACTGTTTTTT
CASSEMAGATNEKLFF
>TRBJ2-7|TRBV15|TRBD2|-
TGTGCCACCAGCCCCCTAGCGGGGGCCTCCTACGAGCAGTACTTC
CATSPLAGASYEQYF
>TRBJ2-2|TRBV5-4|TRBD2|few
TGTGCCAGCAGAATAGCGGGGGGGAACACCGGGGAGCTGTTTTTT
CASRIAGGNTGELFF
>TRBJ2-1|TRBV7-2|TRBD1|-
TGTGCCAGCACCCCGGGACAGGGGACCTACAATGAGCAGTTCTTC
CASTPGQGTYNEQFF
>TRBJ2-7|TRBV2|TRBD1|-
TGTGCCAGCACGGGACAGGGCTACGAGCAGTACTTC
CASTGQGYEQYF
>TRBJ1-5|TRBV2|TRBD1|-
TGTGCCAGCACGACAGGGATCAATCAGCCCCAGCATTTT
CASTTGINQPQHF
>TRBJ2-7|TRBV5-1|-|once
TGCGCCAGCAGTCCCGACTCAGCCTACGAGCAGTACTTC
CASSPDSAYEQYF
>TRBJ1-2|TRBV6-5|-|-
TGTGCCAGCAGCGATCCACTCGGAGCGAACTATGGCTACACCTTC
CASSDPLGANYGYTF